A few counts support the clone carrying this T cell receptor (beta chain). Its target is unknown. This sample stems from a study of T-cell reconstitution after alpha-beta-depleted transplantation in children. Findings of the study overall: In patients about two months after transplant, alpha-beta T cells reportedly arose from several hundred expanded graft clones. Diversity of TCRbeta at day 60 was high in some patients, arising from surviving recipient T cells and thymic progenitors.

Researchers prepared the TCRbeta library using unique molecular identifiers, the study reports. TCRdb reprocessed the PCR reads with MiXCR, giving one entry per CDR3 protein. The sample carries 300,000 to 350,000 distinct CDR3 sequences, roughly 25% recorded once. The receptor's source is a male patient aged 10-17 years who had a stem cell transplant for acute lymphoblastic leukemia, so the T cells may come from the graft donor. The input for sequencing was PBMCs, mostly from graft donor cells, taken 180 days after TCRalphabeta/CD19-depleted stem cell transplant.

The CDR3 nucleotides are TGTGCCAGTAAGCAGGTAGAGAACACCGGGGAGCTGTTTTTT. Translated: CASKQVENTGELFF. The chain recombines TRBV19 with TRBJ2-2, with D hard to call. Looked up from germline, CDR1 is LNHDA and CDR2 is SQIVND (reference sequence). The CDR3 has 14 amino acids. Deletions cut 7 bases from V and 1 base from J, with 10 bases between.